Presented here are 25 T cell receptor beta chains from one specimen sequenced in a study of blood T cells in healthy people across ages. Next came a second PCR, run for about 6 to 11 cycles, which used a sample-barcoded 5' primer along with a J-beta primer mix. TCRdb reanalysed the 5' RACE reads using MiXCR and keeps one entry per CDR3 protein. The sample lists approximately 820,000 distinct CDR3 sequences; roughly 44% were seen once. The sample taken for sequencing was blood. The origin of the receptors is a man in his 60s in good health.

As for this clonotype: This may stem from a read error, because a much larger clone lies one nucleotide away. The gene calls are TRBV7-6 and TRBJ2-7; no definite D call. Trimming left V 5 bases short and J 4 bases short, with 3 bases between. Germline assignment: CDR1 SGHVS and CDR2 FNYEAQ. This CDR3 has 10 amino acids. CDR3 sequence reads: CASSQYEQYF. The CDR3 nucleotides read TGTGCCAGCAGCCAATACGAGCAGTACTTC.

In its sample, this clonotype was seen a few times. The chain uses TRBV7-2 and TRBJ2-7; D remains ambiguous. Germline V gives CDR1 SGHTA, CDR2 FQGNSA. The CDR3 is 15 amino acids. The V end was cut by 6 bases, the J end by 1 base, with 16 bases between. The CDR3 loop reads CASSPRPDFSYEQYF. Here the CDR3 DNA reads TGTGCCAGCAGTCCCCGCCCTGATTTTTCCTACGAGCAGTACTTC.

The chain couples TRBV5-6 to TRBJ2-1; 9 positions agree with TRBD2. The CDR3 length is 14 residues. In germline, CDR1 is SGHDT, CDR2 YYEEEE. The J segment lost 7 bases and the V segment lost 2 bases, leaving 4 bases of the junction unmatched. The CDR3 sequence is CASSFRGGANEQFF. For the CDR3, the DNA is TGTGCCAGCAGCTTCCGCGGGGGGGCAAATGAGCAGTTCTTC.

V usage is TRBV19 and J usage is TRBJ2-1; a possible D gene is TRBD1 (6 bases). Germline V gene data show CDR1 as LNHDA and CDR2 as SQIVND (reference sequence). Trimming left V 5 bases short and J 13 bases short, with 18 bases between. The CDR3 totals 13 residues. Here the CDR3 DNA reads TGTGCCAGTAGTTTCAACAGGGCAGGAGAACAGTTCTTC. Protein sequence: CASSFNRAGEQFF. Drawing the rest from reference TRBV19 and TRBJ2-1, the complete variable domain is DGGITQSPKYLFRKEGQNVTLSCEQNLNHDAMYWYRQDPGQGLRLIYYSQIVNDFQKGDIAEGYSVSREKKESFPLTVTSAQKNPTAFYLCASSFNRAGEQFFGPGTRLTVL.

This clonotype occurred a few times. This chain joins TRBV7-2 and TRBJ1-6; TRBD1 matches at 8 bases. Germline assignment: CDR1 SGHTA and CDR2 FQGNSA. The length of the CDR3 is 16 residues. After removal of 4 bases from V and 3 bases from J, the junction contained 5 bases not matched to a gene. The CDR3 DNA reads as TGTGCCAGCAGCTCCCAGGGGACAGGCTATAATTCACCCCTCCACTTT. Translation: CASSSQGTGYNSPLHF.

The V and J genes are TRBV6-6 and TRBJ2-5; TRBD1 matches 11 bases. The DNA end lines up better with TRBJ2-7; the J call may be wrong. Germline V gives CDR1 MNHNY, CDR2 SVGAGI (reference sequence). This CDR3 spans 14 amino acids. The CDR3 coding sequence is TGTGCCAGCAGTCAGTGGACAGGGGGCCACGAGCAGTACTTC. This translates into CASSQWTGGHEQYF.

This clonotype occurred many times. The chain is built from TRBV9 and TRBJ2-3; D may match TRBD1 or TRBD2 (5 bases each). The V end lost 6 bases, the J end lost 3 bases, and 17 bases lay between the germline ends. Germline V gives CDR1 SGDLS, CDR2 YYNGEE. The CDR3 runs 15 residues. Here the CDR3 reads CASNVDGGRTDTQYF. CDR3 DNA: TGTGCCAGCAACGTTGATGGGGGTAGGACAGATACGCAGTATTTT.

This clonotype has just a few counts. The chain joins TRBV7-2 to TRBJ2-5; D possibly corresponds to TRBD2 (6 bases). Germline V gives CDR1 SGHTA, CDR2 FQGNSA. The CDR3 length is 15 residues. With 1 base removed from V and 5 bases from J, the gap between germline ends came to 14 bases. The chain's CDR3 is CASSLVVGAGETQYF. Written as DNA, the CDR3 is TGTGCCAGCAGCTTAGTGGTCGGCGCGGGGGAGACCCAGTACTTC.

The genes are TRBV9 and TRBJ1-2; no reliable D call. The CDR3 loop spans 12 amino acids. The germline CDR1 and CDR2 sequences are SGDLS and YYNGEE. The ends were cut back, 0 bases at V and 8 bases at J, with 8 bases in the middle. The CDR3 coding sequence is TGTGCCAGCAGCGTAGCGGGCGAGGGCTACACCTTC. Translating gives CASSVAGEGYTF.

The V and J genes are TRBV20-1 and TRBJ2-7; 15 bases match TRBD2. The CDR3 is made up of 15 amino acids. J gave up 2 bases and V 6 bases, and 5 bases lay outside the gene matches. Germline-derived CDR1 and CDR2 are DFQATT and SNEGSKA (reference sequence). CDR3 amino acids: CSAGLAGGQTYEQYF. The CDR3 DNA follows: TGCAGTGCGGGACTAGCGGGGGGCCAAACCTACGAGCAGTACTTC.

V and J are TRBV10-3 and TRBJ2-7; D is unclear. Germline CDR1 ENHRY, CDR2 SYGVKD. V was shortened by 0 bases and J by 12 bases, with 12 bases between the two germline ends. This CDR3 is 12 amino acids long. CDR3 residues: CAISESGSHLYF. The CDR3 DNA sequence: TGTGCCATCAGTGAGTCGGGGTCACACCTGTACTTC.

The genes are TRBV15 and TRBJ2-5; no clear D gene. The V gene's germline CDR1 is LNHNV and CDR2 YYDKDF (reference sequence). Trimming left V 3 bases short and J 2 bases short, with 13 bases between. The CDR3 is made up of 15 amino acids. For the CDR3, the DNA is TGTGCCACCAGCAGCCCCGGTTCGGGTCAAGAGACCCAGTACTTC. Protein sequence: CATSSPGSGQETQYF.

The CDR3 coding sequence is TGTGCCAGCAGTGTGGGGCAGCCCCAAGAGACCCAGTACTTC. Its protein is CASSVGQPQETQYF. The chain employs TRBV2 and TRBJ2-5; the D gene is possibly TRBD1 (5 bases). The CDR3 extends over 14 amino acids. V was trimmed by 4 bases and J by 1 base, leaving 10 bases between them. CDR1 and CDR2 from the germline V gene are SNHLY and FYNNEI.

This clonotype was found a few times. The chain is built from TRBV6-2 or TRBV6-3 and TRBJ2-7; a weak D match, TRBD2 (5 bases). Trimming stripped 6 bases from V and 2 bases from J, with 14 bases between. CDR1 is MNHEY, CDR2 SVGEGT, per germline. CDR3 length: 14 amino acids. CDR3 DNA: TGTGCCAGCAGACCAAGCGGATCAGCCTACGAGCAGTACTTC. It translates to CASRPSGSAYEQYF.

In its sample, this clonotype was seen a few times. The chain couples TRBV12-3 or TRBV12-4 to TRBJ2-2; D remains unclear. Trimming removed 1 base from V and 8 bases from J, with 8 bases in between. CDR3 size: 13 residues. The CDR3 sequence: CASSLVLRGELFF. The CDR3 nucleotides read TGTGCCAGCAGTTTAGTGCTACGGGGGGAGCTGTTTTTT.

V is TRBV4-1 and J is TRBJ1-2, with TRBD1 matching 9 bases. Trimming cost V 6 bases and J 8 bases; bases outside gene matches: 19. Germline CDR1 reads MGHRA; CDR2 reads YSYEKL. CDR3 length: 17 residues. CDR3 residues: CASRDRDRVRNSSGYTF. CDR3 nucleotides: TGCGCCAGCAGAGACCGGGACAGGGTTCGAAATTCGTCCGGCTACACCTTC.

Here the CDR3 reads CASRRTGSEQYF. The CDR3 region has the DNA TGTGCCAGCAGACGGACCGGGAGCGAGCAGTACTTC. This chain connects TRBV6-5 to TRBJ2-7; weak D call: TRBD2 (6 bases). Trimming pared 6 bases from V and 6 bases from J, leaving 12 bases between. CDR3 length: 12 residues. CDR1 is MNHEY and CDR2 is SVGAGI in the germline V gene.

The V and J genes are TRBV20-1 and TRBJ2-5, with D perhaps TRBD2 (6 bases). The J call may not be correct, given that the DNA end is closer to TRBJ2-7. The V gene's germline CDR1 is DFQATT and CDR2 SNEGSKA (reference sequence). The CDR3 consists of 13 residues. For the CDR3, the DNA is TGCAGTGCCAGCGCCGGGACTGCGTACGAGCAGTACTTC. It translates to CSASAGTAYEQYF.

This clonotype showed up just once. This sequence joins TRBV19 and TRBJ2-4; possible D gene TRBD2, 6 bases. The CDR3 length is 15 residues. V was trimmed by 6 bases and J by 8 bases, leaving 20 bases between them. Germline values: CDR1 LNHDA, CDR2 SQIVND (reference sequence). CDR3 residues: CASSPAGRIEYIQYF. Written as DNA, the CDR3 is TGTGCCAGTAGCCCCGCGGGGCGGATTGAATACATTCAGTACTTC.

The rearrangement joins TRBV19 to TRBJ2-1, with 9 bases lining up with TRBD1. This CDR3 contains 15 residues. CDR1 is LNHDA and CDR2 is SQIVND in the germline V gene (reference sequence). V dropped 11 bases and J dropped 5; count of bases not matched to a gene: 13. Here the CDR3 reads CAGNMGTGIDNEQFF. CDR3 DNA: TGTGCCGGTAATATGGGGACAGGGATAGACAATGAGCAGTTCTTC.

This clonotype was counted only a few times. The V gene is TRBV5-1, the J gene TRBJ1-2; 7 bases fit TRBD1. Looked up from germline, CDR1 is SGHRS and CDR2 is YFSETQ. V shed 6 bases, J shed 4 bases, and the junction held 12 bases outside the gene matches. The CDR3 extends over 15 amino acids. The CDR3 here is CASKAGGTKTYGYTF. In nucleotides, the CDR3 is TGCGCCAGCAAGGCAGGGGGTACAAAGACCTATGGCTACACCTTC.

V gene TRBV5-1 combines with J gene TRBJ2-1, with 8 nucleotides matching TRBD1. The J call is in doubt because the DNA end fits TRBJ2-7 better. The CDR3 is made up of 17 amino acids. The germline gives CDR1 SGHRS, CDR2 YFSETQ. In DNA, the CDR3 is TGCGCCAGCAGCTACTCGGACAGGGAAGGCTTCTACAATGAGCAGTACTTC. Translated, it gives CASSYSDREGFYNEQYF.

V is TRBV4-2 and J is TRBJ2-5, with unresolved D. The germline V gene encodes CDR1 LGHNA and CDR2 YNFKEQ. The CDR3 spans 15 residues. The V gene lost 0 bases and the J gene lost 7 bases, with 15 bases spanning the gap. CDR3: CASSQETQRGGTQYF. The CDR3 DNA sequence: TGTGCCAGCAGCCAAGAGACGCAGCGCGGCGGGACCCAGTACTTC.

The V gene is TRBV29-1, the J gene TRBJ2-3, with TRBD1 matching over 8 bases. V shed 1 base and J 4 bases; nucleotides not matched to a gene: 10. The CDR3 runs 16 residues. Germline-derived CDR1 and CDR2 are SQVTM and ANQGSEA. This CDR3 reads CSVEGADRVGPDTQYF. DNA for the CDR3: TGCAGCGTTGAAGGGGCGGACAGGGTGGGCCCAGATACGCAGTATTTT.

Only a few counts were recorded for this clonotype. The rearrangement links TRBV6-1 to TRBJ1-4, with a tentative D call TRBD1 (6 bases). The V gene's germline CDR1 is MNHNS and CDR2 SASEGT. The CDR3 runs 13 residues. V was shortened by 9 bases and J by 4 bases, with 12 bases between the two germline ends. The CDR3 loop reads CASVRGLNEKLFF. CDR3 nucleotide sequence: TGTGCCAGTGTCAGGGGACTTAATGAAAAACTGTTTTTT.